This entry lists 11 T cell receptor beta chains sequenced from one sample in a study of control samples from healthy donors and cancer patients. This table comes from immunoSEQ multiplex PCR, and its TCRdb copy is limited to in-frame clones, with some not included. Here the sample spans 150,000 or so clones, approximately 93% being singletons. Specimen: blood. The receptors come from a man between 18 and 29 years old in good health.

This clone was counted a single time. V is TRBV7-9 and J is TRBJ2-2, with unresolved D. Trimming shortened V by 3 bases and J by 0 bases, and 17 bases separated the two germline ends. CDR1 SEHNR and CDR2 FQNEAQ come from the germline V gene (reference sequence). This CDR3 contains 18 residues. The CDR3 protein is CASSLKAGGVSNTGELFF. The CDR3 DNA sequence: TGTGCCAGCAGCTTGAAGGCAGGTGGTGTGTCGAACACCGGGGAGCTGTTTTTT.

The rearrangement uses TRBV5-8 and TRBJ1-1; weak D call: TRBD1 (5 bases). With 3 bases removed from V and 6 bases from J, the gap between germline ends came to 9 bases. The CDR3 spans 12 residues. CDR1 and CDR2 from the germline V gene are SGHTS and YDEGEE. CDR3 DNA sequence: TGTGCCAGCAGCTCCCGACAGTCTGAAGCTTTCTTT. It yields the protein CASSSRQSEAFF.

The gene calls are TRBV13 and TRBJ2-6; D perhaps matches TRBD1 (5 bases). CDR1 PRHDT and CDR2 FYEKMQ come from the germline V gene (reference sequence). The CDR3 loop spans 15 amino acids. Trimming removed 0 bases at V and 2 bases at J, with 5 bases between. CDR3 protein: CASSLGTAGANVLTF. CDR3 bases: TGTGCCAGCAGCTTAGGGACAGCTGGGGCCAACGTCCTGACTTTC.

The CDR3 nucleotides read TGCGCCATAGTAAGTGGGGGCGGATTTTTTGGAAACACCATATATTTT. This translates into CAIVSGGGFFGNTIYF. V usage is TRBV10-1 and J usage is TRBJ1-3, with D perhaps TRBD1 (6 bases). Germline V gene sequence: CDR1 WNHNN, CDR2 SYGVQD (reference sequence). CDR3 size: 16 residues. Trimming left V 10 bases short and J 3 bases short, with 22 bases between.

The chain employs TRBV7-3 and TRBJ2-5; tentative D call: TRBD2 (7 bases). The length of the CDR3 is 15 residues. V lost 5 bases to trimming and J lost 2 bases, with 15 bases between them. Germline V lookup: CDR1 SGHTA, CDR2 FQGTGA. The CDR3 sequence is CASSPNGGAQETQYF. The CDR3 DNA sequence: TGTGCCAGCAGCCCCAATGGGGGGGCTCAAGAGACCCAGTACTTC.

V gene TRBV27 combines with J gene TRBJ1-6; a weak D match, TRBD1 (5 bases). V was cut by 4 bases and J by 5 bases, with 18 bases left in between. This CDR3 is built from 17 residues. The germline V gene has CDR1 MNHEY and CDR2 SMNVEV (reference sequence). The CDR3 sequence: CASSSPTRGANNSPLHF. CDR3 nucleotides: TGTGCCAGCAGTTCCCCCACGCGAGGGGCCAATAATTCACCCCTCCACTTT.

The chain carries TRBV7-2 and TRBJ2-1; a possible D gene is TRBD2 (6 bases). The CDR3 is 12 residues long. Germline V gene data show CDR1 as SGHTA and CDR2 as FQGNSA. V was shortened by 5 bases and J by 9 bases, with 11 bases between the two germline ends. In DNA form, the CDR3 reads TGTGCCAGCAGCCAACTAGCTGGTGAGCAGTTCTTC. This codes for CASSQLAGEQFF. Complete variable domain (other parts from reference TRBV7-2 and TRBJ2-1): GAGVSQSPSNKVTEKGKDVELRCDPISGHTALYWYRQSLGQGLEFLIYFQGNSAPDKSGLPSDRFSAERTGGSVSTLTIQRTQQEDSAVYLCASSQLAGEQFFGPGTRLTVL.

This clone was recorded once. This chain links TRBV2 with TRBJ2-6, with D tentatively TRBD1 (6 bases). Germline V lookup: CDR1 SNHLY, CDR2 FYNNEI. CDR3 length equals 15 residues. Trimming left V 4 bases short and J 1 base short, with 8 bases between. The DNA for the CDR3 is TGTGCCAGCAGTGTTACAGGGTCTGGGGCCAACGTCCTGACTTTC. It specifies CASSVTGSGANVLTF.

This clone was counted only a few times. The chain has TRBV5-5 and TRBJ1-5, with D possibly matching TRBD1 (6 bases). The length of the CDR3 is 15 residues. Germline CDR1 reads SGHKS; CDR2 reads YYEKEE (reference sequence). The V and J ends lost 4 bases and 7 bases respectively, with 18 bases between them. CDR3 amino acids: CASSGGWGAEQPQHF. The CDR3 coding sequence is TGTGCCAGCAGCGGCGGATGGGGGGCCGAACAGCCCCAGCATTTT.

The chain has TRBV5-1 and TRBJ1-3; TRBD1 matches at 7 bases. Unmatched junction bases numbered 14, after V lost 3 bases and J lost 2 bases. Germline lookup yields CDR1 SGHRS and CDR2 YFSETQ. The CDR3 is 18 residues long. DNA for the CDR3: TGCGCCAGCAGCTACGGAATCCTAGACAGGGTAGCTGGAAACACCATATATTTT. This translates into CASSYGILDRVAGNTIYF.

The chain joins TRBV13 to TRBJ1-6; TRBD1 is a possible D gene (5 bases). Looked up from germline, CDR1 is PRHDT and CDR2 is FYEKMQ (reference sequence). V lost 5 bases and J 4 bases, leaving 18 bases between the germline ends. This CDR3 contains 17 residues. DNA for the CDR3: TGTGCCAGCAGCCTGGGGGTGGGGGTTGGGTATAATTCACCCCTCCACTTT. Translated: CASSLGVGVGYNSPLHF.